This T cell receptor (beta chain) was identified in a study of CD8+ T cells in alopecia areata. As for the study in general: The tofacitinib course ran for 6 to 18 months and was followed by 6 months off drug.

Extraction and reverse transcription of RNA yielded cDNA as the sequencing template. TCRdb's table, derived via immunoSEQ multiplex PCR, lists solely in-frame clones and lacks some. The table lists about 160,000 clones, 65% of them singletons. The treatment denotes: oral pan-JAK inhibitor, 5-10 mg twice daily. The authors sorted CD4+ and CD8+ T cells from PBMCs. The CDR3 is made up of 11 amino acids. Trimming removed 6 bases from V and 6 bases from J, with 11 bases in between. Germline V CDR1 and CDR2: DFQATT, SNEGSKA (reference sequence). The origin of this receptor is a human donor with alopecia areata. V gene TRBV20-1 combines with J gene TRBJ1-2; D unclear. The input for sequencing was CD4+ T cells sorted from blood, taken at week 4, from a patient treated with tofacitinib. CDR3 sequence (DNA): TGCAGTGCCCTTGTGAACAATGGCTACACCTTC. Amino acids: CSALVNNGYTF.